The T cell receptor beta chain described here comes from a study of blood T cell repertoires in COVID-19. No more than 2 weeks before study entry, exposed participants had met a case of COVID-19. The CDR3 contains 13 residues. The germline CDR1 and CDR2 sequences are GTSNPN and SVGIG (reference sequence). V gave up 2 bases and J gave up 4 bases, with 11 bases separating them. The method was immunoSEQ multiplex PCR; TCRdb's version includes in-frame clones alone and lacks a portion of them. The table lists some 340,000 clones, 90% of them singletons. V usage is TRBV30 and J usage is TRBJ1-1; D not resolved. The clonotype comes from a woman in her 30s who had been exposed to COVID-19. The sample taken for sequencing was PBMCs or T cells enriched from blood (not recorded which). Here the CDR3 DNA reads TGTGCCTGGAGTCCGGGTTTGGGCACTGAAGCTTTCTTT. It specifies CAWSPGLGTEAFF.